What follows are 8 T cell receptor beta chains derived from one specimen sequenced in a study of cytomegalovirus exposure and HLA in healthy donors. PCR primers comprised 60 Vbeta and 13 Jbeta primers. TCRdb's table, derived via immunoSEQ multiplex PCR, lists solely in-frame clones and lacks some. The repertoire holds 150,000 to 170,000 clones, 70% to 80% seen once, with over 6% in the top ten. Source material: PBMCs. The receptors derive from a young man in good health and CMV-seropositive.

The CDR3 region has the DNA TGCGCCAGCAGCCTATTAGCGGGGGGCTCCTCGGGTGAGCAGTTCTTC. Protein sequence: CASSLLAGGSSGEQFF. The chain links TRBV5-1 to TRBJ2-1; 10 bases line up with TRBD2. The length of the CDR3 is 16 residues. The germline CDR1 and CDR2 sequences are SGHRS and YFSETQ. Losses at the gene ends were 4 bases for V and 9 bases for J; bases not matched to a gene: 13.

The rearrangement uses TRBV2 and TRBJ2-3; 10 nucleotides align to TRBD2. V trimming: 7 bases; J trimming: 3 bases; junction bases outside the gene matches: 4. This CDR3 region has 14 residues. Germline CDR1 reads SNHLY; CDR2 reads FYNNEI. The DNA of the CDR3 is TGTGCCAGCAAGGGACTAGCGATAACAGATACGCAGTATTTT. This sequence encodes CASKGLAITDTQYF. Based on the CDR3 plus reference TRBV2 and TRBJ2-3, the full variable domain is EPEVTQTPSHQVTQMGQEVILRCVPISNHLYFYWYRQILGQKVEFLVSFYNNEISEKSEIFDDQFSVERPDGSNFTLKIRSTKLEDSAMYFCASKGLAITDTQYFGPGTRLTVL.

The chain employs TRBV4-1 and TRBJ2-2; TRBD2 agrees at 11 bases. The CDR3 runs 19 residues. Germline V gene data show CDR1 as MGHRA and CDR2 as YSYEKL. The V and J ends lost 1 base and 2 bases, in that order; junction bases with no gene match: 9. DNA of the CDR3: TGCGCCAGCAGCCAAGTAAAGTGGGGGACTAGCGGAAACACCGGGGAGCTGTTTTTT. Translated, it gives CASSQVKWGTSGNTGELFF.

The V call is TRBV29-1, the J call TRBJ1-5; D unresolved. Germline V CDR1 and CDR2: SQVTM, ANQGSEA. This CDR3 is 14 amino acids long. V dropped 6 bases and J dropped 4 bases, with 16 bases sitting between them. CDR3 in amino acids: CSVWLAGNNQPQHF. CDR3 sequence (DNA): TGCAGCGTGTGGTTGGCGGGAAATAATCAGCCCCAGCATTTT.

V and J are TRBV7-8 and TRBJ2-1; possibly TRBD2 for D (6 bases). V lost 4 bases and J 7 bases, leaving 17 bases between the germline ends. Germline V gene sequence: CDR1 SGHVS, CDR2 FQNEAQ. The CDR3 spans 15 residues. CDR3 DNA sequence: TGTGCCAGCAGCTCCCTACCGACTAGTAGGAATGAGCAGTTCTTC. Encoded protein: CASSSLPTSRNEQFF.

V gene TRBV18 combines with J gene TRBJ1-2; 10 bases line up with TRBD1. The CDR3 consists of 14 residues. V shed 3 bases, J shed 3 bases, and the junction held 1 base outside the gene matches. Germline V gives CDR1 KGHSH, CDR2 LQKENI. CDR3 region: CASSPGTGDYGYTF. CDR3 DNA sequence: TGTGCCAGCTCACCCGGGACAGGGGACTATGGCTACACCTTC.

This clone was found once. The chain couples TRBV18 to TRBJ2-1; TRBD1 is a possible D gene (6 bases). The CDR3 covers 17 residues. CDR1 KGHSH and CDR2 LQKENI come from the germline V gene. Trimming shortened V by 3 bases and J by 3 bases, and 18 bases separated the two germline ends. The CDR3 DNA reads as TGTGCCAGCTCACCCCCGGGCACGGGACAACTCTACAATGAGCAGTTCTTC. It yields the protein CASSPPGTGQLYNEQFF. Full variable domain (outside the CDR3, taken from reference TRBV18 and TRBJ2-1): NAGVMQNPRHLVRRRGQEARLRCSPMKGHSHVYWYRQLPEEGLKFMVYLQKENIIDESGMPKERFSAEFPKEGPSILRIQQVVRGDSAAYFCASSPPGTGQLYNEQFFGPGTRLTVL.

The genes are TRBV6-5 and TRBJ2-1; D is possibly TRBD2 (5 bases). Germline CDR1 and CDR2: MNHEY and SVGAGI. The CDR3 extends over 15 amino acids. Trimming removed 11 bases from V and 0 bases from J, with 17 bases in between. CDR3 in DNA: TGTGCCGCGGGCCCCGACTATGACTCCTACAATGAGCAGTTCTTC. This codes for CAAGPDYDSYNEQFF.